This T cell receptor beta chain was recorded in a study of blood T cell repertoires in COVID-19. Study summary: Some COVID-19 samples were acute and others convalescent; all came from the United States, Italy and Spain. Sample material is recorded as cDNA or gDNA derived from T cells, B-cell-depleted T cells, or PBMCs.

Study processing details: Quantification of nucleated cells was approximated via reference gene primer amplification. Libraries were prepared by immunoSEQ multiplex PCR; TCRdb keeps only in-frame clonotypes and omits some of them. From that table come the V and J calls and clone size; the DNA was used to work out D and trimming. The data show about 170,000 clones, with about 85% seen just once and roughly 7.3% held by the top ten. Per the germline V gene, CDR1 is DFQATT and CDR2 is SNEGSKA (reference sequence). The V gene lost 6 bases and the J gene lost 7 bases, with 9 bases spanning the gap. The CDR3 length is 10 residues.

The V and J genes are TRBV20-1 and TRBJ1-1, with unresolved D. Input material: peripheral blood. This clonotype was obtained from a woman at least 80 years old in a cohort sampled during active or convalescent COVID-19. CDR3 sequence (DNA): TGCAGTGCCGAGGGCAGTGAAGCTTTCTTT. This gives the protein CSAEGSEAFF.